Here is one TCR beta chain with its context. This entry belongs to a study of blood T cell repertoires in COVID-19. The V segment lost 5 bases and the J segment 6 bases; nucleotides outside the gene matches: 13. The CDR3 is 15 residues long. The germline gives CDR1 LNHDA, CDR2 SQIVND (reference sequence). Method: immunoSEQ multiplex PCR; TCRdb's copy keeps in-frame clones and lacks some. The profile shows about 160,000 clones, 75% to 90% of them singletons. The sample comprised PBMCs or T cells enriched from blood (not recorded which). The genes are TRBV19 and TRBJ2-7, with 7 bases that match TRBD1. The TCR comes from a woman aged 35 to 49 who had been exposed to COVID-19. CDR3 residues: CASSPRTGYWGEQYF. DNA for the CDR3: TGTGCCAGTAGTCCCAGGACAGGCTATTGGGGCGAGCAGTACTTC.